The 14 T cell receptor beta chains presented below share a single source sample, sequenced in a study of control samples from healthy donors and cancer patients. TCRdb's table, derived via immunoSEQ multiplex PCR, lists solely in-frame clones and lacks some. The sample contains roughly 130,000 clones, about 95% of which appear only once. The specimen was blood. Every receptor here comes from a man aged 25-45 years in good health.

The genes are TRBV9 and TRBJ2-7; D gene ambiguous. CDR1 SGDLS and CDR2 YYNGEE come from the germline V gene. The V gene lost 0 bases and the J gene lost 2 bases, with 6 bases spanning the gap. The CDR3 has 13 residues. CDR3 protein: CASSVGSTYEQYF. The CDR3 DNA sequence: TGTGCCAGCAGCGTAGGGAGTACCTACGAGCAGTACTTC.

By sample fraction, this clone is medium-sized (0.01 to 0.1%). The chain carries TRBV7-8 and TRBJ2-7; no reliable D call. This CDR3 contains 16 residues. With 5 bases removed from V and 0 bases from J, the gap between germline ends came to 17 bases. CDR1 SGHVS and CDR2 FQNEAQ come from the germline V gene. DNA for the CDR3: TGTGCCAGCAGCCAAAAAGGGTATGGAAGCTCCTACGAGCAGTACTTC. It translates to CASSQKGYGSSYEQYF. Together with reference TRBV7-8 and TRBJ2-7, the CDR3 gives the full variable domain: GAGVSQSPRYKVAKRGQDVALRCDPISGHVSLFWYQQALGQGPEFLTYFQNEAQLDKSGLPSDRFFAERPEGSVSTLKIQRTQQEDSAVYLCASSQKGYGSSYEQYFGPGTRLTVT.

The rearrangement links TRBV6-6 to TRBJ1-2; 10 bases agree with TRBD1. This CDR3 spans 14 amino acids. Germline V gene lookup returns CDR1 MNHNY and CDR2 SVGAGI (reference sequence). V lost 6 bases and J lost 5; bases outside the gene matches: 6. CDR3 sequence (DNA): TGTGCCAGCAGATACCGGGACAGGGGATATGGCTACACCTTC. Its translation: CASRYRDRGYGYTF.

The chain links TRBV5-1 to TRBJ2-7, with 11 bases identical to TRBD2. Germline CDR1 is SGHRS and CDR2 is YFSETQ. Trimming took 0 bases from V and 6 from J; bases not matched to a gene: 5. The CDR3 loop spans 15 amino acids. The CDR3 region has the DNA TGCGCCAGCAGCTTGGTAGCGGGGGGGCCCGGCGAGCAGTACTTC. It encodes CASSLVAGGPGEQYF.

The chain recombines TRBV6-6 with TRBJ2-7, with 10 bases lining up with TRBD1. V shed 6 bases, J shed 2 bases, and the junction held 4 bases outside the gene matches. Germline V gene sequence: CDR1 MNHNY, CDR2 SVGAGI (reference sequence). The CDR3 length is 14 residues. CDR3 amino acids: CASSRQGAAYEQYF. In DNA form, the CDR3 reads TGTGCCAGCAGCCGACAGGGGGCCGCCTACGAGCAGTACTTC.

This clone was recorded only once. The rearrangement joins TRBV27 to TRBJ1-4; D gene ambiguous. The CDR3 loop spans 15 amino acids. Germline lookup yields CDR1 MNHEY and CDR2 SMNVEV (reference sequence). V was cut by 0 bases and J by 4 bases, with 9 bases left in between. CDR3 residues: CASSLSASLNEKLFF. The CDR3 DNA reads as TGTGCCAGCAGTTTATCAGCGTCCCTTAATGAAAAACTGTTTTTT.

The chain carries TRBV2 and TRBJ1-6; 7 bases are shared with TRBD1. V dropped 6 bases and J dropped 8; count of bases not matched to a gene: 4. Per the germline V gene, CDR1 is SNHLY and CDR2 is FYNNEI. This CDR3 has 13 amino acids. This CDR3 is CASSRDRDSPLHF. The CDR3 coding sequence is TGTGCCAGCAGCCGGGACAGAGATTCACCCCTCCACTTT.

The DNA for the CDR3 is TGTGCCAGCAGTTATGGTGGGGGACTAGAGACCCAGTACTTC. Protein product: CASSYGGGLETQYF. The rearrangement joins TRBV6-5 to TRBJ2-5, with D perhaps matching TRBD2 (6 bases). This CDR3 comprises 14 residues. Germline V gene sequence: CDR1 MNHEY, CDR2 SVGAGI. Trimming cost V 3 bases and J 4 bases, with 12 bases left between them.

J is TRBJ2-2 and V is TRBV2; D might be TRBD1 or TRBD2, each matching 5 bases. Germline assignment: CDR1 SNHLY and CDR2 FYNNEI. V was shortened by 4 bases and J by 2 bases, with 11 bases between the two germline ends. The CDR3 extends over 15 amino acids. The CDR3 sequence: CASSAGTLNTGELFF. CDR3 bases: TGTGCCAGCAGTGCCGGGACCCTTAACACCGGGGAGCTGTTTTTT.

The CDR3 DNA sequence: TGTGCCAGCAGCTGGGGACAGCAGCCAGATACGCAGTATTTT. This gives the protein CASSWGQQPDTQYF. The V gene is TRBV11-2, the J gene TRBJ2-3; 7 positions match TRBD1. CDR1 and CDR2 (germline): SGHAT, FQNNGV. The CDR3 has 14 residues. The junction had 5 bases not matched to a gene; V was cut back by 4 bases and J by 4 bases.

This chain connects TRBV5-5 to TRBJ1-6, with D possibly being TRBD1 (5 bases). Germline V gives CDR1 SGHKS, CDR2 YYEKEE (reference sequence). V lost 6 bases and J lost 9, with 16 bases in between. The CDR3 runs to 14 residues. The CDR3: CASTPGGPSSPLHF. As DNA, the CDR3 is TGTGCCAGCACCCCTGGGGGTCCCTCTTCACCCCTCCACTTT.

The chain recombines TRBV6-4 with TRBJ2-3; 7 bases match TRBD2. V trimming: 3 bases; J trimming: 1 base; junction bases outside the gene matches: 1. The CDR3 is made up of 14 amino acids. Germline lookup yields CDR1 MRHNA and CDR2 SNTAGT. CDR3 in DNA: TGTGCCAGCAGTGAGGGGGGGGGCACAGATACGCAGTATTTT. Its translation is CASSEGGGTDTQYF.

The CDR3 loop is CASSDLGSAEAFF. The CDR3 coding sequence is TGCGCCAGCAGCGATCTAGGGTCGGCTGAAGCTTTCTTT. The chain employs TRBV4-3 and TRBJ1-1; no definite D call. The V gene lost 5 bases and the J gene lost 6 bases, with 13 bases spanning the gap. Germline CDR1 reads LGHNA; CDR2 reads YSLEER. The CDR3 totals 13 residues.

The chain carries TRBV6-5 and TRBJ1-5, with no clear D. Germline V CDR1 and CDR2: MNHEY, SVGAGI. Trimming removed 8 bases from V and 2 bases from J, with 7 bases in between. This CDR3 comprises 12 residues. CDR3 in amino acids: CASHGGNQPQHF. CDR3 nucleotides: TGTGCCAGCCACGGGGGCAATCAGCCCCAGCATTTT.